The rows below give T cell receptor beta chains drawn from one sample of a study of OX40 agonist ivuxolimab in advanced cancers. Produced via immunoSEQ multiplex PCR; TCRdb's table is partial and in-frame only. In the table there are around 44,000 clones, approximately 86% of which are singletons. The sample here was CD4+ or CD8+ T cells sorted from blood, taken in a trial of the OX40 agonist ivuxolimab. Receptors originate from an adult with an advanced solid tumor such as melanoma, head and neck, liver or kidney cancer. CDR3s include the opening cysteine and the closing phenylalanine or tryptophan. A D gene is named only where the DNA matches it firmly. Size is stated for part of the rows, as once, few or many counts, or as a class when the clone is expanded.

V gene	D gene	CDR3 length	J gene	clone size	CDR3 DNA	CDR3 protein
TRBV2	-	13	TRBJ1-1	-	TGTGCCAGCAGTGTGGAAGTTAACACTGAAGCTTTCTTT	CASSVEVNTEAFF
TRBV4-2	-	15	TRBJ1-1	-	TGTGCCAGCAGCCAAACGCCGGATATGAACACTGAAGCTTTCTTT	CASSQTPDMNTEAFF
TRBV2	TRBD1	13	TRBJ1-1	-	TGTGCCAGCAGTACACAGGGGGACACTGAAGCTTTCTTT	CASSTQGDTEAFF
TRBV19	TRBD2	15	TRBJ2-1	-	TGTGCCAGTAGTATAATAGCGGGATTCGGGAATGAGCAGTTCTTC	CASSIIAGFGNEQFF
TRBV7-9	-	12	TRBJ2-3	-	TGTGCCAGCAGCTTATCATTAGATACGCAGTATTTT	CASSLSLDTQYF
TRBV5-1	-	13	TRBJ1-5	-	TGCGCCAGCAGCTTGACGGCTAATCAGCCCCAGCATTTT	CASSLTANQPQHF
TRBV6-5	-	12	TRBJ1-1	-	TGTGCCAGCAGCTATCGGACAAATGAAGCTTTCTTT	CASSYRTNEAFF
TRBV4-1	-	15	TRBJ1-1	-	TGCGCCAGCAGCCCGTCCCCAAGGGGTAAGGAGGAGGCTTTCTTT	CASSPSPRGKEEAFF
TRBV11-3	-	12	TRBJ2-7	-	TGTGCCAGCAGCTCCCAGGGGAACGAGCAGTACTTC	CASSSQGNEQYF
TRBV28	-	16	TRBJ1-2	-	TGTGCCAGCAGTCCGGCGGGGGGAGTTGGAGGCTATGGCTACACCTTC	CASSPAGGVGGYGYTF
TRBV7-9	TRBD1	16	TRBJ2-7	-	TGTGCCAGCAGCGCCCTGTGGGGACAGGGCTCCAACGAGCAGTACTTC	CASSALWGQGSNEQYF
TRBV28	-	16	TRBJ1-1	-	TGTGCCAGCAGTTCCCGAAGGGTTTATGAGATTACTGAAGCTTTCTTT	CASSSRRVYEITEAFF
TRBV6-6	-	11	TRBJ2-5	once	TGTGCCAGCAGTTACGAGTCTATCCAGTACTTC	CASSYESIQYF
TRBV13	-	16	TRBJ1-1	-	TGTGCCAGCAGCTTAGGTCGTACGGTTTTGGACACTGAAGCTTTCTTT	CASSLGRTVLDTEAFF
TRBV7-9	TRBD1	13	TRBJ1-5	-	TGTGCCAGCAGCCCACAGGGGGATCAGCCCCAGCATTTT	CASSPQGDQPQHF
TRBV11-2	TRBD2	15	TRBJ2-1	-	TGTGCCAGCAGCTTAGGGACTAGCGGGGCAAATGAGCAGTTCTTC	CASSLGTSGANEQFF
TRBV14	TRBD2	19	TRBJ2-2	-	TGTGCCAGCAGCCCGGGGACTAGCGGGAGGTTCATGTCTCCGGGGGAGCTGTTTTTT	CASSPGTSGRFMSPGELFF
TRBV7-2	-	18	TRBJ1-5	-	TGTGCCAGCAGCTTATGGGCCATGGGCGGGAATAGCAATCAGCCCCAGCATTTT	CASSLWAMGGNSNQPQHF
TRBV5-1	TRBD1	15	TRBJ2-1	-	TGCGCCAGCAGCGCCTGGACAGGGGTGTACAATGAGCAGTTCTTC	CASSAWTGVYNEQFF
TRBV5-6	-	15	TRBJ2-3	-	TGTGCCAGCAGCCGAGACAGTCAGAACACAGATACGCAGTATTTT	CASSRDSQNTDTQYF
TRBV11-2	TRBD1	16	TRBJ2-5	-	TGTGCCAGCAGCCAGTCGGACAGGGTAGGACGAGAGACCCAGTACTTC	CASSQSDRVGRETQYF
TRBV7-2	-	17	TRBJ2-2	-	TGTGCCAGCAGCCCGGACTGGTCTTCTACGAACACCGGGGAGCTGTTTTTT	CASSPDWSSTNTGELFF